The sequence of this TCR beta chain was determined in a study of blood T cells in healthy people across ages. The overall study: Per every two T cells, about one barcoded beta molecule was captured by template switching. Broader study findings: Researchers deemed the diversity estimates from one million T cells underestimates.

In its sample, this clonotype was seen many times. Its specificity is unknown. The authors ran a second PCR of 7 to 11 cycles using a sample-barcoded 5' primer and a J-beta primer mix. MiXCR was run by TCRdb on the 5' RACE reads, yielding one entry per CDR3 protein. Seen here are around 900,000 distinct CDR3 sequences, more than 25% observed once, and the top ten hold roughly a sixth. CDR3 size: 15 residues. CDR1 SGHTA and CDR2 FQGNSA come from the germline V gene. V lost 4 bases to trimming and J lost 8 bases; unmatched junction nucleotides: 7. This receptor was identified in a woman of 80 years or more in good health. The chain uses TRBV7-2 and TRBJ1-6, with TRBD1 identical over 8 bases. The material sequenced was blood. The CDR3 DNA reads TGTGCCAGCAGCTCCCCGGACAGGGTTGATTCACCCCTCCACTTT. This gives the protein CASSSPDRVDSPLHF.